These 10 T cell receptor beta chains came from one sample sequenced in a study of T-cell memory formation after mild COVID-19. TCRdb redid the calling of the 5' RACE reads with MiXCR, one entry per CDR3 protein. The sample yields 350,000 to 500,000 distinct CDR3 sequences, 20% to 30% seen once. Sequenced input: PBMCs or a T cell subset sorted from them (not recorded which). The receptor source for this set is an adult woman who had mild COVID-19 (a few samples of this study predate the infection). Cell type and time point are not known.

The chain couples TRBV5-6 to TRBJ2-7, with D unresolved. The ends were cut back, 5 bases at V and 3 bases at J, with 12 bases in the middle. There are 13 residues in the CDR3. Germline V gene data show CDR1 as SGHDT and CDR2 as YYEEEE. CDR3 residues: CASRFSSFYEQYF. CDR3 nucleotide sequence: TGTGCCAGCAGATTCTCCAGTTTCTACGAGCAGTACTTC.

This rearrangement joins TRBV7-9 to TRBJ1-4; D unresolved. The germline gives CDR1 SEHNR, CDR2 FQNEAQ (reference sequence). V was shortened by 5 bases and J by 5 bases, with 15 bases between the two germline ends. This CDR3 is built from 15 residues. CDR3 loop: CASSHIAGSNEKLFF. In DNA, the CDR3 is TGTGCCAGCAGCCACATTGCCGGGAGCAATGAAAAACTGTTTTTT.

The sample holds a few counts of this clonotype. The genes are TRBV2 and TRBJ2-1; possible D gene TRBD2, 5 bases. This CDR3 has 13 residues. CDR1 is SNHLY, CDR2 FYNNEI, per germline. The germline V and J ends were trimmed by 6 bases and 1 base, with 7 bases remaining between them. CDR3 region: CASSWESYNEQFF. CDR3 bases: TGTGCCAGCAGCTGGGAGTCCTACAATGAGCAGTTCTTC.

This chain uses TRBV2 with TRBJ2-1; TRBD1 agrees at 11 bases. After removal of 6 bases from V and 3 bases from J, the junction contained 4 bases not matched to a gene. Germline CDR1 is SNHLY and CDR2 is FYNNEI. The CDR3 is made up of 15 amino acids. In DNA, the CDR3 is TGTGCCAGCAGGACCGGGACAGGGGGCTACAATGAGCAGTTCTTC. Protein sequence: CASRTGTGGYNEQFF.

The DNA for the CDR3 is TGCGCCAGCAGCCTTCGACTAGCGGCCAATGAGCAGTTCTTC. Translation: CASSLRLAANEQFF. This chain uses TRBV5-1 with TRBJ2-1; 9 positions agree with TRBD2. The germline V gene encodes CDR1 SGHRS and CDR2 YFSETQ. CDR3 size: 14 residues. Unmatched junction bases numbered 5, after V lost 4 bases and J lost 6 bases.

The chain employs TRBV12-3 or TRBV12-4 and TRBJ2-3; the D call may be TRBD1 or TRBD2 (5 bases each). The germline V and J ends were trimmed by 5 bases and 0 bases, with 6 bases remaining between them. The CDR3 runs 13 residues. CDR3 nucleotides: TGTGCCAGCAGTGGGGACAGCACAGATACGCAGTATTTT. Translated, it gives CASSGDSTDTQYF.

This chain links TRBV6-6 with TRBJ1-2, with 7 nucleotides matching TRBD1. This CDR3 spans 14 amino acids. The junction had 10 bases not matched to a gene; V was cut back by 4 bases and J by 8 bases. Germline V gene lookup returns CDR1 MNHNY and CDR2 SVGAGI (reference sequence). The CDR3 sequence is CASSSPTGFWGYTF. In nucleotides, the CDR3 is TGTGCCAGCAGTTCCCCGACAGGGTTTTGGGGCTACACCTTC.

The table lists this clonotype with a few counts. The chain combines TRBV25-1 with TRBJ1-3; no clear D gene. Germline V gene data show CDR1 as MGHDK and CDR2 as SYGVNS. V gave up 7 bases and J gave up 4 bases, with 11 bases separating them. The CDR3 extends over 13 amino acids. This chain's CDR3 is CASNTPGGNTIYF. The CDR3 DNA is TGTGCCAGCAACACCCCGGGGGGAAACACCATATATTTT. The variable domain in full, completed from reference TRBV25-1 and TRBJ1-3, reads EADIYQTPRYLVIGTGKKITLECSQTMGHDKMYWYQQDPGMELHLIHYSYGVNSTEKGDLSSESTVSRIRTEHFPLTLESARPSHTSQYLCASNTPGGNTIYFGEGSWLTVV.

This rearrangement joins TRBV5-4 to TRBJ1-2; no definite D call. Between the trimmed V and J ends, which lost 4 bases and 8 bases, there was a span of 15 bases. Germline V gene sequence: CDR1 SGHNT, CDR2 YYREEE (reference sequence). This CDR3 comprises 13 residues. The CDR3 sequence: CASSTRTRWGYTF. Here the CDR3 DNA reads TGTGCCAGCAGCACAAGGACTCGGTGGGGCTACACCTTC.

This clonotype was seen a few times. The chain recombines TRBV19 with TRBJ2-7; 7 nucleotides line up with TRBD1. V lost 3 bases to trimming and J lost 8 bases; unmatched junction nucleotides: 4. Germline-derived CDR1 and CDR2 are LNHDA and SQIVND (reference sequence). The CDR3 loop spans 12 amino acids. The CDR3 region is CASSIDRVKQYF. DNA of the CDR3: TGTGCCAGTAGTATTGACAGGGTGAAGCAGTACTTC.